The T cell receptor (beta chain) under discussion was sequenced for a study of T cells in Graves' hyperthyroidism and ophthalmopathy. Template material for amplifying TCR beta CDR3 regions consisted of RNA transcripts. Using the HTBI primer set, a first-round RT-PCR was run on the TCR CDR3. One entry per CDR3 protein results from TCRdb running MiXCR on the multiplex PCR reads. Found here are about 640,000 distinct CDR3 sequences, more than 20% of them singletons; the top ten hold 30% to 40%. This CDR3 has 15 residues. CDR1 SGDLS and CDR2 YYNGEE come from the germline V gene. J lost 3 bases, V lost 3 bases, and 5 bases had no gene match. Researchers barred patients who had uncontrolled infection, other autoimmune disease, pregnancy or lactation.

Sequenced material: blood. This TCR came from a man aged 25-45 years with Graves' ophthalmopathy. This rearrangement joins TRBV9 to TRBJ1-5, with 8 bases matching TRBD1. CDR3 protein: CASSAGQALNQPQHF. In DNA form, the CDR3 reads TGTGCCAGCAGCGCGGGACAGGCCCTCAATCAGCCCCAGCATTTT.